The 14 T cell receptor beta chains reported below all come from one sample, sequenced in a study of shared clonotypes between healthy human individuals. Some clones are missing from TCRdb's copy, which holds only in-frame ones; the method was immunoSEQ multiplex PCR. Among about 2.3 million clones listed, just over 90% were seen once. What was sequenced was naive CD4+ T cells from PBMCs. Subset in this sample: CD45RA+ positively selected. The receptors here all came from a man aged 18 to 30 in good health. Some clones in this sample may be carry-over from other donors' samples.

The chain employs TRBV7-2 and TRBJ2-3; possibly TRBD1 or TRBD2 for D (5 bases each). Germline lookup yields CDR1 SGHTA and CDR2 FQGNSA. There are 15 residues in the CDR3. Trimming took off 5 bases at V and 4 bases at J, with 16 bases between the two ends. This CDR3 reads CASSQPGRPADTQYF. DNA for the CDR3: TGTGCCAGCAGCCAACCGGGACGCCCTGCAGATACGCAGTATTTT.

The chain joins TRBV7-2 to TRBJ2-1; maybe TRBD1 (7 bases). V lost 5 bases and J lost 8, with 19 bases in between. CDR3 length: 15 amino acids. Germline V gene data show CDR1 as SGHTA and CDR2 as FQGNSA. The CDR3 nucleotides are TGTGCCAGCAGCCCCCGCCGACCAGGGGGGCATGAGCAGTTCTTC. This sequence encodes CASSPRRPGGHEQFF.

This rearrangement joins TRBV4-1 to TRBJ2-1, with TRBD2 as a possible D gene (5 bases). The CDR3 is made up of 21 amino acids. Trimming removed 0 bases from V and 10 bases from J, with 34 bases in between. Germline V gene lookup returns CDR1 MGHRA and CDR2 YSYEKL. CDR3 region: CASSQDRTGIQTLGSTREQFF. For the CDR3, the DNA is TGCGCCAGCAGCCAAGATAGGACTGGGATCCAAACGTTGGGTAGCACAAGGGAGCAGTTCTTC.

The genes are TRBV6-5 and TRBJ1-2, with TRBD1 matching over 7 bases. Germline lookup yields CDR1 MNHEY and CDR2 SVGAGI. The CDR3 runs 13 residues. V gave up 6 bases and J gave up 7 bases; unmatched junction bases: 8. CDR3 in DNA: TGTGCCAGCAGGTCATCAGGGGGTGGTGGCTACACCTTC. This encodes CASRSSGGGGYTF.

A remark on this clone: Other DNA sequences in this sample translate to the same CDR3. The rearrangement links TRBV6-5 to TRBJ2-6, with unresolved D. Germline assignment: CDR1 MNHEY and CDR2 SVGAGI. The CDR3 has 16 residues. V was pared by 0 bases and J by 0 bases, with 6 bases between. CDR3 sequence: CASSYSTASGANVLTF. The CDR3, as DNA: TGTGCCAGCAGTTACTCGACTGCCTCTGGGGCCAACGTCCTGACTTTC.

The chain combines TRBV2 with TRBJ2-7, with TRBD1 identical over 8 bases. This CDR3 has 14 residues. Germline V lookup: CDR1 SNHLY, CDR2 FYNNEI. With V trimmed by 8 bases and J by 0 bases, 6 bases remained unmatched. The CDR3 region is CASLVDRGSYEQYF. The CDR3 nucleotides read TGTGCCAGCCTCGTAGACAGGGGCTCCTACGAGCAGTACTTC. Variable domain in full (rest from reference TRBV2 and TRBJ2-7): EPEVTQTPSHQVTQMGQEVILRCVPISNHLYFYWYRQILGQKVEFLVSFYNNEISEKSEIFDDQFSVERPDGSNFTLKIRSTKLEDSAMYFCASLVDRGSYEQYFGPGTRLTVT.

This rearrangement joins TRBV7-6 to TRBJ2-3; TRBD2 is a possible D gene (5 bases). Trimming cost V 5 bases and J 8 bases, with 14 bases left between them. From germline, CDR1 is SGHVS and CDR2 FNYEAQ. The CDR3 runs to 13 residues. The CDR3 loop reads CASSLKGSGTQYF. CDR3 sequence (DNA): TGTGCCAGCAGCCTGAAAGGGAGCGGTACGCAGTATTTT.

The chain is built from TRBV7-8 and TRBJ2-7, with 11 nucleotides matching TRBD2. With V trimmed by 5 bases and J by 0 bases, 6 bases remained unmatched. Germline V gives CDR1 SGHVS, CDR2 FQNEAQ. The CDR3 has 16 amino acids. The CDR3: CASSPLAGGSSYEQYF. In nucleotides, the CDR3 is TGTGCCAGCAGCCCTCTAGCGGGAGGTAGCTCCTACGAGCAGTACTTC.

The rearrangement joins TRBV11-3 to TRBJ2-5; maybe TRBD2 (5 bases). Germline V lookup: CDR1 SGHNT, CDR2 YENEEA. Trimming pared 5 bases from V and 4 bases from J, leaving 17 bases between. This CDR3 has 15 residues. The CDR3 region has the DNA TGTGCCAGCAGCAAACGGTACGGAGAGGGAGAGACCCAGTACTTC. Its protein product is CASSKRYGEGETQYF. Full variable domain (outside the CDR3, taken from reference TRBV11-3 and TRBJ2-5): EAGVVQSPRYKIIEKKQPVAFWCNPISGHNTLYWYLQNLGQGPELLIRYENEEAVDDSQLPKDRFSAERLKGVDSTLKIQPAELGDSAVYLCASSKRYGEGETQYFGPGTRLLVL.

The DNA for the CDR3 is TGCAGCGTTGGGGGGCCCACCGGGACGATGAACACTGAAGCTTTCTTT. This codes for CSVGGPTGTMNTEAFF. This chain connects TRBV29-1 to TRBJ1-1; D is possibly TRBD1 (6 bases). The germline CDR1 and CDR2 sequences are SQVTM and ANQGSEA. The CDR3 length is 16 residues. Trimming cost V 4 bases and J 0 bases, with 18 bases left between them.

Turning to this clone: Other nucleotide sequences in the sample specify the same CDR3. The chain couples TRBV5-4 to TRBJ1-1; 9 nucleotides match TRBD1. The CDR3 extends over 15 amino acids. The V and J ends lost 4 bases and 1 base, in that order; junction bases with no gene match: 5. The germline gives CDR1 SGHNT, CDR2 YYREEE (reference sequence). CDR3 DNA sequence: TGTGCCAGCAGCGCCCCGGGACAGGGGAACACTGAAGCTTTCTTT. This sequence encodes CASSAPGQGNTEAFF.

This clone was detected a few times. The chain carries TRBV29-1 and TRBJ1-2, with D unresolved. From germline, CDR1 is SQVTM and CDR2 ANQGSEA. Trimming left V 5 bases short and J 6 bases short, with 7 bases between. The CDR3 length is 10 residues. CDR3 bases: TGCAGCGTTTTTCGGGATGGCTACACCTTC. It translates to CSVFRDGYTF. The complete variable domain, with remaining parts taken from reference TRBV29-1 and TRBJ1-2, reads SAVISQKPSRDICQRGTSLTIQCQVDSQVTMMFWYRQQPGQSLTLIATANQGSEATYESGFVIDKFPISRPNLTFSTLTVSNMSPEDSSIYLCSVFRDGYTFGSGTRLTVV.

The chain links TRBV7-6 to TRBJ1-4, with no clear D. The CDR3 totals 14 residues. Germline values: CDR1 SGHVS, CDR2 FNYEAQ. With 3 bases removed from V and 1 base from J, the gap between germline ends came to 6 bases. Written as DNA, the CDR3 is TGTGCCAGCAGCTTGGGCAGAACTAATGAAAAACTGTTTTTT. Residues: CASSLGRTNEKLFF. Filled out from reference TRBV7-6 and TRBJ1-4, the complete variable domain reads GAGVSQSPRYKVTKRGQDVALRCDPISGHVSLYWYRQALGQGPEFLTYFNYEAQQDKSGLPNDRFSAERPEGSISTLTIQRTEQRDSAMYRCASSLGRTNEKLFFGSGTQLSVL.

The chain employs TRBV29-1 and TRBJ2-1; 7 bases map to TRBD2. The germline V gene has CDR1 SQVTM and CDR2 ANQGSEA. The CDR3 has 15 amino acids. With V trimmed by 7 bases and J by 2 bases, 11 bases remained unmatched. The CDR3 protein is CSAESGTRTYNEQFF. CDR3 sequence (DNA): TGCAGCGCCGAAAGCGGGACGAGAACCTACAATGAGCAGTTCTTC.